These 2 T cell receptor beta chains share one sample of origin, sequenced in a study of cytomegalovirus exposure and HLA in healthy donors. 13 Jbeta primers and 60 Vbeta primers were used for the PCR. Clones were sequenced by immunoSEQ multiplex PCR, and TCRdb holds only the in-frame ones, with some missing. The sample shows about 170,000 clones, approximately 71% of them seen only once. The specimen was PBMCs. All receptors derive from a woman in her late teens or twenties in good health and CMV-seropositive.

The J gene is TRBJ1-4, the V gene TRBV7-2; 8 bases are shared with TRBD1. Looked up from germline, CDR1 is SGHTA and CDR2 is FQGNSA. CDR3 length equals 15 residues. V lost 3 bases, J lost 8 bases, and 8 bases stayed unmatched. CDR3 residues: CASSFGQGAREKLFF. The CDR3 DNA sequence: TGTGCCAGCAGCTTCGGACAGGGTGCTCGCGAAAAACTGTTTTTT.

The V and J genes are TRBV27 and TRBJ2-5; weak D call: TRBD2 (5 bases). V dropped 2 bases and J dropped 5 bases, with 15 bases sitting between them. Germline loops: CDR1 MNHEY, CDR2 SMNVEV (reference sequence). This CDR3 spans 15 amino acids. In DNA, the CDR3 is TGTGCCAGCAGTTTAATCGGGGATGCCGGGGAGACCCAGTACTTC. Translation: CASSLIGDAGETQYF.